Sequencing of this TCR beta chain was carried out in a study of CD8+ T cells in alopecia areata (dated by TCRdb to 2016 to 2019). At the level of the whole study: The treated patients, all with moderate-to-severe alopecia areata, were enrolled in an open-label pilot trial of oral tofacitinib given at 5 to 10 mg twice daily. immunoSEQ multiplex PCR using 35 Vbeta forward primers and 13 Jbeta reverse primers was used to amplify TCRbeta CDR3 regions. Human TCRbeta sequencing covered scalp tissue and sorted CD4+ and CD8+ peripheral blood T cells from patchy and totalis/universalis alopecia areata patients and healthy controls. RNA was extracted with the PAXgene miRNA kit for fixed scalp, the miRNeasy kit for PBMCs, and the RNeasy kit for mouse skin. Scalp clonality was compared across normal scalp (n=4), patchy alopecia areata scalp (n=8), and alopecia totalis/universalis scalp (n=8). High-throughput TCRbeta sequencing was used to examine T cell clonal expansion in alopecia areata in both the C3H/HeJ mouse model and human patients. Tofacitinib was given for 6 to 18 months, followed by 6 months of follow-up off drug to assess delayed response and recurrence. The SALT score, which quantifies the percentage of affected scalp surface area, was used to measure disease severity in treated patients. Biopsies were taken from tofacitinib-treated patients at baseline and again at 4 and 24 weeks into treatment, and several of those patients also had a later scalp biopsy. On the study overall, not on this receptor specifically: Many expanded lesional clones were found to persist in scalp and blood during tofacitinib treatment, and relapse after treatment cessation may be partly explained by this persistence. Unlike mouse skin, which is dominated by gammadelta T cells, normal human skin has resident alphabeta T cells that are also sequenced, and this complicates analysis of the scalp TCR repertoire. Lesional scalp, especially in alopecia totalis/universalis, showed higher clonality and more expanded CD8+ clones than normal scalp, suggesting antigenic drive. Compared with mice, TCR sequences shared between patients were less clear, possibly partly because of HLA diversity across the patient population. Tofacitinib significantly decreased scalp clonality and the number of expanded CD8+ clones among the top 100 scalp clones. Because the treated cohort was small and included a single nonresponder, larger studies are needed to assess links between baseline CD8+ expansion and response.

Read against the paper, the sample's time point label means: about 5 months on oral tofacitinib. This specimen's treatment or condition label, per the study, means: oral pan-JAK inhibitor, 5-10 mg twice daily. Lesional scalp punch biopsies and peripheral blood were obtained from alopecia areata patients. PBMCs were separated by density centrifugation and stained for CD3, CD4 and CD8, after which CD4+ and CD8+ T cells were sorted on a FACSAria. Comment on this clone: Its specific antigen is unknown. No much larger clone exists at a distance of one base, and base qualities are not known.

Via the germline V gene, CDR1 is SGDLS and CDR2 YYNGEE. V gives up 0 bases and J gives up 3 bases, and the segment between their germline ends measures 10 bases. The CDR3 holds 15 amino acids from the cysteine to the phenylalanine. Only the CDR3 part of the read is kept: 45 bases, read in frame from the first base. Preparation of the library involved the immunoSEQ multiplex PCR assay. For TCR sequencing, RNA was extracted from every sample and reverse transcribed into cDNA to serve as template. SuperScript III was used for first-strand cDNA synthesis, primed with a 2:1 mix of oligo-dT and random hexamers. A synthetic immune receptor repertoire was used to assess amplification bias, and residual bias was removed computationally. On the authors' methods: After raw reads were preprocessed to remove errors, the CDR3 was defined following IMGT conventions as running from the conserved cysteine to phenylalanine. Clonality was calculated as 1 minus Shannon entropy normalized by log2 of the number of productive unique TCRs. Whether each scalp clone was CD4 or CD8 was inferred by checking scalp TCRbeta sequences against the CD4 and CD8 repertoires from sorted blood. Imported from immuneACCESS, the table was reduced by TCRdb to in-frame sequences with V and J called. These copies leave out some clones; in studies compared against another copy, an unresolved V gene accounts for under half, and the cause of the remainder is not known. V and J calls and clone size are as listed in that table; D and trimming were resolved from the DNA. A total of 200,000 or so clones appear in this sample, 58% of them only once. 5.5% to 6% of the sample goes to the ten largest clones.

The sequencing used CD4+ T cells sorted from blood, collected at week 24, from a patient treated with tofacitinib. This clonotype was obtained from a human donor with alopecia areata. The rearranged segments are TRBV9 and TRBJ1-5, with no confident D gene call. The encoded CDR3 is CASSVDTANNQPQHF. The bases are TGTGCCAGCAGCGTAGATACAGCTAACAATCAGCCCCAGCATTTT.